This TCR beta chain was retrieved from a study of T cell responses to AZD1222 COVID-19 vaccine. General study results and limits: Only five or six individuals given AZD1222 were seropositive at baseline. Females outnumbered males among donors, who were mostly white British; clonal diversity was possibly underestimated. Repertoires were sampled only after the peak T cell response.

Germline V lookup: CDR1 SQVTM, CDR2 ANQGSEA. Trimming took off 5 bases at V and 0 bases at J, with 11 bases between the two ends. This CDR3 is built from 14 residues. About this clone itself: Its antigen is still unknown.

Libraries were prepared by immunoSEQ multiplex PCR; TCRdb keeps only in-frame clonotypes and omits some of them. The sample holds 130,000 or so clones, around 90% seen once. The rearrangement joins TRBV29-1 to TRBJ1-5; TRBD1 is a possible D gene (6 bases). This clonotype was sampled from an adult who received the AZD1222 COVID-19 vaccine. The sample here was peripheral blood, taken 28 days after the second AZD1222 dose. Written as DNA, the CDR3 is TGCAGCGTTTCCCCAGGGGATAGCAATCAGCCCCAGCATTTT. Translation: CSVSPGDSNQPQHF.